The rows below give T cell receptor beta chains drawn from one sample of a study of cytotoxic CD8 clonotypes in ibrutinib-treated CLL. Data came from immunoSEQ multiplex PCR; TCRdb stores just in-frame clones and leaves some out. In the table there are around 160,000 clones, about 80% of which are singletons. The sequences come from PBMCs, collected after 12 months of ibrutinib treatment. The receptors were gathered from a human donor with chronic lymphocytic leukemia. Both conserved end residues are part of each CDR3. The D gene is left open where the match is weak. Not all rows give a size; the values are once, few, many and, for expanded clones, a class.

V	J	size	D	DNA	CDR3
TRBV5-1	TRBJ2-1	NA	NA	TGCGCCAGCAGCTTGGCCGGTAGGACTTCAGAGAATGAGCAGTTCTTC	CASSLAGRTSENEQFF
TRBV6-1	TRBJ2-7	NA	NA	TGTGCCAGCAGATTGACAGTCTCCTACGAGCAGTACTTC	CASRLTVSYEQYF
TRBV2	TRBJ1-4	NA	NA	TGTGCCAGCAGCGTCCGACCGGCTAGGGAAAAACTGTTTTTT	CASSVRPAREKLFF
TRBV15	TRBJ2-1	NA	TRBD2	TGTGCCACCAGCAGAGGTGATAGCGGGAGCAATGAGCAGTTCTTC	CATSRGDSGSNEQFF
TRBV5-1	TRBJ1-2	once	TRBD1	TGCGCCAGCAGCTACCGGGACAGGGTTTATGGCTACACCTTC	CASSYRDRVYGYTF
TRBV7-2	TRBJ2-2	NA	NA	TGTGCCAGCAGCTTATCTGCTACGAACACCGGGGAGCTGTTTTTT	CASSLSATNTGELFF
TRBV27	TRBJ2-1	NA	NA	TGTGCCAGCACCTCCCCGCCATCGTTGACCGGCTACAATGAGCAGTTCTTC	CASTSPPSLTGYNEQFF
TRBV25-1	TRBJ1-4	NA	NA	TGTGCCAGCAGTGGGGCAACTAATGAAAAACTGTTTTTT	CASSGATNEKLFF
TRBV2	TRBJ1-1	NA	NA	TGTGCCAGCGGGTGGCTTAACACTGAAGCTTTCTTT	CASGWLNTEAFF
TRBV6-5	TRBJ1-5	NA	NA	TGTGCCAGCAGTTCCACAGGGACCAATCAGCCCCAGCATTTT	CASSSTGTNQPQHF
TRBV2	TRBJ2-5	NA	NA	TGTGCCAGCAGGCCCGTTCGGGAGACCCAGTACTTC	CASRPVRETQYF
TRBV5-4	TRBJ2-2	NA	TRBD2	TGTGCCAGCGGAGTGACTAGCGGGGGATCTGGGGAGCTGTTTTTT	CASGVTSGGSGELFF
TRBV6-6	TRBJ2-1	NA	TRBD2	TGTGCCAGCAGTTACTCGGGGGGGGTTATCAATGAGCAGTTCTTC	CASSYSGGVINEQFF
TRBV5-5	TRBJ1-1	NA	NA	TGTGCCAGCAGCTTGAACGACCGAAACACTGAAGCTTTCTTT	CASSLNDRNTEAFF
TRBV7-9	TRBJ2-1	few	TRBD2	TGTGCCAGCAGCTTAGTCTTCGGGAGGCCTTCCGTCACCTACAATGAGCAGTTCTTC	CASSLVFGRPSVTYNEQFF
TRBV7-7	TRBJ2-7	NA	TRBD1	TGTGCCAGCAGCCCCGCAGGGGGCAACGAGCAGTACTTC	CASSPAGGNEQYF
TRBV14	TRBJ2-3	NA	TRBD2	TGTGCCAGCAGCCAGGGACTAGCGAGCACAGATACGCAGTATTTT	CASSQGLASTDTQYF
TRBV9	TRBJ2-3	NA	NA	TGTGCCAGCAGCGGAAATACGCAGTATTTT	CASSGNTQYF
TRBV20-1	TRBJ1-2	NA	NA	TGCGCGGTGAGGAGGGATGGCTACACCTTC	CAVRRDGYTF
TRBV7-2	TRBJ2-7	NA	NA	TGTGCCAGCAGCTCCTTTTTGCCAGAGCAGTACTTC	CASSSFLPEQYF
TRBV28	TRBJ1-5	few	NA	TGTGCCAGCAGTGGAAATCAGCCCCAGCATTTT	CASSGNQPQHF
TRBV5-1	TRBJ2-1	few	TRBD2	TGCGCCAGCAGCTTAGGTGGTAGCGGGAGAGGGGGGGAGCAGTTCTTC	CASSLGGSGRGGEQFF
TRBV5-1	TRBJ2-7	NA	NA	TGCGCCAGCAGCTTGGGGTTCCCGACTAGTTCCGAGCAGTACTTC	CASSLGFPTSSEQYF
TRBV6-1	TRBJ1-6	NA	NA	TGTGCCAGCAGTGAAGTTCAAGCCCAATCACCCCTCCACTTT	CASSEVQAQSPLHF
TRBV14	TRBJ1-6	NA	TRBD1	TGTGCCAGCAGCCTCACCCTAACAGGGGATGTGGCACCCCTCCACTTT	CASSLTLTGDVAPLHF
TRBV30	TRBJ2-5	NA	NA	TGTGCCTCAACCCATCCGGCCGTCGAGACCCAGTACTTC	CASTHPAVETQYF
TRBV4-1	TRBJ2-1	NA	TRBD2	TGCGCCAGCAGACAGGGACTAGCGGGCCTCTACAATGAGCAGTTCTTC	CASRQGLAGLYNEQFF
TRBV7-2	TRBJ2-1	NA	NA	TGTGCCAGCAGCCCGACTGGCTCGGTCCCTAATGAGCAGTTCTTC	CASSPTGSVPNEQFF
TRBV7-8	TRBJ2-7	NA	TRBD2	TGTGCCAGCAGCAAGAGCGGGGGGGCCTACGAGCAGTACTTC	CASSKSGGAYEQYF
TRBV6-6	TRBJ1-4	NA	TRBD1	TGTGCCAGCAGAGACAGGGCGGAGGATGAAAAACTGTTTTTT	CASRDRAEDEKLFF
TRBV6-1	TRBJ2-6	NA	NA	TGTGCCAGCAGTGAGTGGGCGGACATCTCTGGGGCCAACGTCCTGACTTTC	CASSEWADISGANVLTF
TRBV28	TRBJ1-1	NA	TRBD1	TGTGCCAGCAGTTCGCAACAGGGGGGAAAAGCTTTCTTT	CASSSQQGGKAFF
TRBV7-9	TRBJ2-7	NA	TRBD2	TGTGCCAGCAGCCCTCAGGGAGGGGCGTCCTACGAGCAGTACTTC	CASSPQGGASYEQYF
TRBV4-2	TRBJ2-5	NA	TRBD2	TGTGCCAGCAGCCAAGTTGTCGGGGGGGCGGAGACCCAGTACTTC	CASSQVVGGAETQYF
TRBV14	TRBJ2-7	many	TRBD1	TGTGCCAGCAGCCAAGGGGACAGCTCCTACGAGCAGTACTTC	CASSQGDSSYEQYF
TRBV7-9	TRBJ1-2	NA	NA	TGTGCCAGCAGCTTAGGGGCGCCTCCAGGGGTGGACACCTTC	CASSLGAPPGVDTF
TRBV7-2	TRBJ1-6	few	NA	TGTGCCAGCAGCTTAGTACCGCTTAATTCACCCCTCCACTTT	CASSLVPLNSPLHF
TRBV7-3	TRBJ2-3	NA	TRBD1	TGTGCCAGCAGCCTGACAGGGGCCGATACGCAGTATTTT	CASSLTGADTQYF
TRBV27	TRBJ2-5	few	NA	TGTGCCAGCAGTTTGTGGACGCACCCGAAGACCCAGTACTTC	CASSLWTHPKTQYF
TRBV10-3	TRBJ1-2	NA	NA	TGTGCCATCAGTTCCCGGGATCTCCCACCACGGGGCTATGGCTACACCTTC	CAISSRDLPPRGYGYTF
TRBV5-6	TRBJ2-5	NA	NA	TGTGCCAGCAGCTCGACGACCAATAGGGAGACCCAGTACTTC	CASSSTTNRETQYF
TRBV28	TRBJ1-1	NA	NA	TGTGCCAGCTGGATCGGCATAAACACTGAAGCTTTCTTT	CASWIGINTEAFF
TRBV7-9	TRBJ2-1	few	NA	TGTGCCAGCAGCTTAGGGAGCGGTGGAAATGAGCAGTTCTTC	CASSLGSGGNEQFF
TRBV2	TRBJ1-1	NA	NA	TGTGCCAGCAGTGTGGCCAACACTGAAGCTTTCTTT	CASSVANTEAFF
TRBV9	TRBJ2-1	NA	NA	TGTGCCAGCAGCCCCGGTGGCTTAACCTACAATGAGCAGTTCTTC	CASSPGGLTYNEQFF
TRBV23-1	TRBJ1-5	NA	NA	TGCGCCAGACCATACACCAATCAGCCCCAGCATTTT	CARPYTNQPQHF
TRBV19	TRBJ2-7	NA	TRBD1	TGTGCCAGTGCCTCCACAGGGGGCAGTTACGAGCAGTACTTC	CASASTGGSYEQYF
TRBV7-3	TRBJ2-1	NA	TRBD2	TGTGCCAGCAGCTTCATAGCGGGAGGGCGCAATGAGCAGTTCTTC	CASSFIAGGRNEQFF
TRBV28	TRBJ2-5	NA	NA	TGTGCCAGCAGTTTCCGGGGAGTGGCGGAGACCCAGTACTTC	CASSFRGVAETQYF
TRBV4-3	TRBJ2-3	few	NA	TGCGCCAGCAGCCAAGATCTAACCACAAGCACAGATACGCAGTATTTT	CASSQDLTTSTDTQYF
TRBV6-5	TRBJ1-1	NA	NA	TGTGCCATCAAACCCCGGGGGTCCACTGAAGCTTTCTTT	CAIKPRGSTEAFF
TRBV28	TRBJ2-1	NA	NA	TGTGCCAGCAGTTCATCAGACGGGAGCTCCTACAATGAGCAGTTCTTC	CASSSSDGSSYNEQFF
TRBV9	TRBJ2-3	NA	TRBD2	TGTGCCAGCAGCGTAGGGACTAGCGGGAGGGGCGCAGATACGCAGTATTTT	CASSVGTSGRGADTQYF
TRBV10-3	TRBJ2-2	once	NA	TGTGCCATCAGTGTGATAGGGACCGGGGAGCTGTTTTTT	CAISVIGTGELFF